This T cell receptor beta chain comes out of a study of neurological immune-mediated disorders (dated by TCRdb to between 2018 and 2021). For the study in its entirety: Among the roughly 35 multiple sclerosis patients, about 31 had relapsing-remitting MS and 3 had secondary progressive MS. Peripheral blood TCR-beta repertoires from patients with HTLV-I-associated myelopathy (HAM/TSP), patients with multiple sclerosis, and healthy controls were compared in the study using UMI-based sequencing. The approximately 100 TCR-beta libraries included longitudinal samples, technical triplicates and paired sorted CD4+ and CD8+ T-cell subsets alongside PBMC samples. The cohort included some 68 subjects: approximately 14 with HAM/TSP, around 35 with multiple sclerosis, and about 20 healthy controls. Results and caveats for the whole study, not just this receptor: Across subjects, expanded clones never shared an identical CDR3 amino acid sequence, which suggests that the TCR-beta repertoires in every group were private. TCR clonal expansion was highest in HAM/TSP patients and lowest in MS patients, with MS patients falling below even healthy controls. Phylogenetic analysis grouped repertoires from 18 of 34 MS patients into a cluster of related CDR3 sequences, suggesting a possible repertoire-level signature. The MS cluster showed no association with clinical or MRI features, and the authors stated that larger cohorts are needed.

Comments on this clonotype: What antigen it recognizes has not been identified. Base quality data are lacking; no much larger clone is found one base away.

V was cut back by 3 bases and J by 3 bases, leaving a gap of 13 bases between them. Including cysteine and phenylalanine, the CDR3 has 15 amino acids. Only the CDR3 region is kept as DNA, spanning 45 bases read in frame from base 1. Sorted-subset TCR libraries were prepared from fewer than 1.1 million sorted CD4+ or CD8+ T cells. Multiple sclerosis patients were enrolled in a US clinical protocol evaluating disease progression by magnetic resonance imaging. PBMCs were separated from peripheral blood using Ficoll-Hypaque density gradient centrifugation and then cryopreserved in liquid nitrogen. Paired sorted CD4+ and CD8+ subsets came from healthy controls, HAM/TSP patients and MS patients. cDNA was synthesized by template-switch 5'RACE using a primer with a 10-nucleotide random unique molecular identifier that tagged each TCR transcript. Over 190 million TCR-beta sequences, covering 15-18 subjects, were produced in each sequencing run. The RNeasy kit was used for extraction of total RNA. The KAPA Real-time Library Amplification kit was used to amplify TCR-beta VDJ regions with primers targeting the TCR constant region and the 5'RACE anchor. A first PCR added sample indexes and Illumina adaptors, after which a second PCR increased the library yield. The roughly 650 bp TCR product was size-selected on a 2% E-gel SizeSelection system after Ampure bead purification. Before pooling, library quality was checked on a Bioanalyzer, concentration was measured with Qubit, and libraries were quantified with the Kapa Library Quantification kit. An Illumina HiSeq 2500 was used to sequence the libraries paired-end at 2 x 150 bp. To increase sequence diversity, about 24-32% phiX was spiked into each library pool. Under the source paper's analysis protocol: The UMI-based MiGEC pipeline processed quality-filtered reads and removed over 75% of raw TCR sequences during error correction. IMGT germline references were used for aligning VDJ genes, and each clonotype was defined as a unique CDR3 amino acid sequence together with its V-J genes. Clonal expansion, Shannon diversity and CDR3 relatedness were evaluated with VDJtools (CalcPairwiseDistances, ClusterSamples), while phylogenetic trees were built in CLCbio workbench. Expanded clones were defined as having at least 8 unique UMIs, based on coefficient-of-variation modelling across technical triplicates. TCRdb ran its own pipeline on the public reads, namely fastp trimming at Q25 and MiXCR clone calling, and kept in-frame beta chains. Each entry merges the rows of one CDR3 protein and shows their most common DNA and genes. For this entry, the V and J calls and clone size follow TCRdb and not the study's own pipeline. The sample includes roughly 9,800 distinct CDR3 sequences, with approximately 24% observed a single time. Roughly an eighth of the sample is in the top ten clones.

This clonotype was sampled from a woman aged 40 to 55 with multiple sclerosis. The V and J genes are TRBV12-3 or TRBV12-4 and TRBJ2-3; matching of 6 bases hints at TRBD2 as the D gene. The sample taken for sequencing was CD8+ T cells from blood. The nucleotide sequence is TGTGCCAGCAGTTTGACTAGTCTGGGGACAGATACGCAGTATTTT. Protein translation: CASSLTSLGTDTQYF.